This is a list of T cell receptor beta chains from one sample in a study of neurological immune-mediated disorders. TCRdb re-derived calls from the 5' RACE reads in MiXCR, one entry per CDR3 protein. The sample lists 80,000 to 100,000 distinct CDR3 sequences, roughly 3.3% occurring once. Sequencing was done on a sample of PBMCs. The receptors originated from a woman aged 45-65 years with multiple sclerosis. Each CDR3 is given with its conserved first and last residue. Fields, in order: clone size, J gene, V gene, D gene, CDR3 protein, CDR3 DNA. D genes are given only for firm matches. A row's size may be missing; if present it is once, few, many or a size class.

many | TRBJ2-1 | TRBV4-3 | - | CASSLRTVYNEQFF | TGCGCCAGCAGCCTTAGGACAGTCTACAATGAGCAGTTCTTC
many | TRBJ2-1 | TRBV12-3/TRBV12-4 | TRBD2 | CASSPLAGGLGNEQFF | TGTGCCAGCAGTCCCCTAGCGGGGGGGCTAGGGAATGAGCAGTTCTTC
many | TRBJ1-4 | TRBV7-2 | - | CASSFSWGANEKLFF | TGTGCCAGCAGCTTTTCATGGGGGGCTAATGAAAAACTGTTTTTT
many | TRBJ2-3 | TRBV12-3/TRBV12-4 | TRBD2 | CASSFVSFLGRGGTDTQYF | TGTGCCAGCAGTTTCGTTAGTTTTTTGGGGCGGGGGGGCACAGATACGCAGTATTTT
many | TRBJ2-3 | TRBV7-9 | - | CASSPLDTQYF | TGTGCCAGCAGCCCGCTGGATACGCAGTATTTT
many | TRBJ2-7 | TRBV7-9 | - | CASSPGYGGYEQYF | TGTGCCAGCAGCCCAGGGTATGGGGGATACGAGCAGTACTTC
many | TRBJ2-5 | TRBV4-2 | TRBD2 | CASSQDWRGAETQYF | TGTGCCAGCAGCCAAGATTGGCGGGGGGCGGAGACCCAGTACTTC
few | TRBJ2-3 | TRBV18 | TRBD1 | CASSRQGPTDTQYF | TGTGCCAGCTCGCGACAGGGCCCCACAGATACGCAGTATTTT
many | TRBJ1-5 | TRBV13 | - | CASSIGALLGPQHF | TGTGCCAGCAGCATAGGGGCCTTGTTGGGTCCCCAGCATTTT
many | TRBJ2-3 | TRBV29-1 | TRBD2 | CSVGLAEDTQYF | TGCAGCGTCGGACTAGCGGAAGATACGCAGTATTTT
many | TRBJ2-5 | TRBV5-1 | - | CASSRASAETQYF | TGCGCCAGCAGCCGAGCCTCCGCGGAGACCCAGTACTTC
many | TRBJ1-5 | TRBV7-2 | TRBD1 | CASSPRQGASNQPQHF | TGTGCCAGCAGCCCCCGACAGGGGGCAAGCAATCAGCCCCAGCATTTT
many | TRBJ2-1 | TRBV7-6 | TRBD2 | CASSTSFLAELYNEQFF | TGTGCCAGCAGCACCAGTTTCCTAGCGGAGCTCTACAATGAGCAGTTCTTC
many | TRBJ1-2 | TRBV11-2 | - | CASSHSNYGYTF | TGTGCCAGCAGTCACTCTAACTATGGCTACACCTTC
- | TRBJ1-3 | TRBV20-1 | - | CSARSGLLNTIYF | TGCAGTGCTAGAAGTGGGCTTTTGAACACCATATATTTT
many | TRBJ2-3 | TRBV11-1 | - | CASSPPQGITQYF | TGTGCCAGCAGCCCCCCCCAGGGTATTACGCAGTATTTT
many | TRBJ1-5 | TRBV2 | - | CASSANTGRNQPQHF | TGTGCCAGCAGCGCAAATACAGGGCGCAATCAGCCCCAGCATTTT
many | TRBJ1-5 | TRBV3-1 | - | CASSQDPGISNQPQHF | TGTGCCAGCAGCCAAGATCCCGGGATTAGCAATCAGCCCCAGCATTTT
many | TRBJ1-5 | TRBV20-1 | - | CSAVNRVRNQPQHF | TGCAGTGCTGTTAACAGGGTTCGCAATCAGCCCCAGCATTTT
many | TRBJ2-5 | TRBV7-7 | - | CASSPGPREETQYF | TGTGCTAGCAGCCCGGGACCCCGGGAAGAGACCCAGTACTTC
- | TRBJ2-7 | TRBV5-1 | - | CASSLAAPGAGYEQYF | TGCGCCAGCAGCTTGGCCGCTCCGGGGGCCGGCTACGAGCAGTACTTC
many | TRBJ2-2 | TRBV7-2 | - | CASSPSARGVKLFF | TGTGCCAGCAGCCCAAGTGCCAGGGGGGTGAAGCTGTTTTTT
many | TRBJ1-3 | TRBV12-3/TRBV12-4 | - | CASSLQGAGNTIYF | TGTGCCAGCAGCCTACAGGGAGCTGGAAACACCATATATTTT
many | TRBJ1-5 | TRBV12-3/TRBV12-4 | - | CASSLAPYQPQHF | TGTGCCAGCAGTTTAGCCCCGTATCAGCCCCAGCATTTT
many | TRBJ2-7 | TRBV7-9 | - | CASSLGSLNEQYF | TGTGCCAGCAGCTTAGGATCACTTAACGAGCAGTACTTC
many | TRBJ2-7 | TRBV5-5 | - | CASSLDTGPLSYEQYF | TGTGCCAGCAGCTTGGATACAGGCCCCTTATCCTACGAGCAGTACTTC
many | TRBJ1-2 | TRBV3-1 | TRBD1 | CASSPRAGGFGYTF | TGTGCCAGCAGCCCCAGGGCAGGGGGTTTTGGCTACACCTTC
many | TRBJ2-5 | TRBV2 | - | CASSERGAETQYF | TGTGCCAGCAGTGAACGGGGCGCGGAGACCCAGTACTTC
many | TRBJ2-3 | TRBV20-1 | - | CSARIGGTDTQYF | TGCAGTGCCCGGATAGGGGGCACAGATACGCAGTATTTT
many | TRBJ1-3 | TRBV25-1 | TRBD1 | CASRARGQRYGNTIYF | TGTGCCAGCAGGGCTAGGGGACAGAGGTATGGAAACACCATATATTTT
- | TRBJ1-5 | TRBV2 | - | CANGGRGYKTQNF | TGTGCCAACGGGGGCCGGGGTTATAAGACCCAGAATTTT
many | TRBJ1-5 | TRBV5-1 | - | CASSPRGNQPQHF | TGCGCCAGCAGCCCTCGGGGGAATCAGCCCCAGCATTTT
many | TRBJ1-5 | TRBV7-2 | - | CASSKQGVLFNQPQHF | TGTGCCAGCAGCAAACAGGGTGTTCTATTTAATCAGCCCCAGCATTTT
many | TRBJ2-2 | TRBV7-9 | TRBD1 | CASSQTGGTGELFF | TGTGCCAGCAGCCAGACAGGGGGAACCGGGGAGCTGTTTTTT
- | TRBJ2-2 | TRBV4-1 | - | CASSQVVTTGELFF | TGCGCCAGCAGCCAAGTTGTGACTACCGGTGAGCTGTTTTTT
many | TRBJ2-1 | TRBV5-1 | TRBD2 | CASSLSGGIDEQFF | TGCGCCAGCAGTCTAAGCGGGGGGATCGATGAGCAGTTCTTC
few | TRBJ1-1 | TRBV7-6 | - | CASSLGGGKDTEAFF | TGTGCCAGCAGCTTGGGCGGGGGCAAGGACACTGAAGCTTTCTTT
many | TRBJ2-2 | TRBV9 | - | CASSAGRAPGELFF | TGTGCCAGCAGCGCCGGTCGAGCTCCCGGGGAGCTGTTTTTT
many | TRBJ1-1 | TRBV6-5 | - | CASSLTGPQDTEAFF | TGTGCCAGCAGCCTTACAGGGCCGCAGGACACTGAAGCTTTCTTT
many | TRBJ2-1 | TRBV7-2 | - | CASSLFGEQFF | TGTGCCAGCAGCTTATTTGGTGAGCAGTTCTTC
few | TRBJ1-2 | TRBV20-1 | TRBD1 | CSATPGQGYGYTF | TGCAGTGCTACCCCGGGACAGGGCTATGGCTACACCTTC
many | TRBJ2-1 | TRBV20-1 | - | CSARPQTANEQFF | TGCAGTGCTCGACCCCAGACAGCCAATGAGCAGTTCTTC
few | TRBJ2-1 | TRBV20-1 | TRBD2 | CSASLRGVYNEQFF | TGCAGTGCTAGTCTGCGGGGGGTATACAATGAGCAGTTCTTC
- | TRBJ2-2 | TRBV4-3 | - | CASSHARGSGELFF | TGCGCCAGCAGCCATGCCCGAGGGTCCGGGGAGCTGTTTTTT
- | TRBJ2-3 | TRBV20-1 | - | CSAPLGGKPSTDTQYF | TGCAGTGCTCCCCTTGGGGGAAAACCTAGCACAGATACGCAGTATTTT
many | TRBJ1-1 | TRBV20-1 | - | CSAPTGGARTEAFF | TGCAGTGCCCCCACGGGGGGGGCTAGAACTGAAGCTTTCTTT
many | TRBJ2-7 | TRBV10-3 | TRBD2 | CAISDKAGGLGEQYF | TGTGCCATCAGTGATAAAGCGGGGGGGCTTGGCGAGCAGTACTTC
many | TRBJ2-1 | TRBV5-1 | TRBD2 | CASSLDGLAGNEQFF | TGCGCCAGCAGCTTGGATGGACTAGCAGGGAATGAGCAGTTCTTC
many | TRBJ1-3 | TRBV6-5 | - | CASTRRSGVSGNTIYF | TGTGCCAGCACCAGACGATCAGGCGTCTCTGGAAACACCATATATTTT
many | TRBJ2-5 | TRBV7-2 | - | CASSPAGLNQETQYF | TGTGCCAGCAGCCCGGCAGGCCTTAACCAAGAGACCCAGTACTTC
many | TRBJ1-3 | TRBV5-1 | TRBD1 | CASSLGQSSGNTIYF | TGCGCCAGCAGCCTGGGACAGTCCTCTGGAAACACCATATATTTT
many | TRBJ1-1 | TRBV15 | - | CATEEGAMNTEAFF | TGTGCCACCGAGGAAGGGGCCATGAACACTGAAGCTTTCTTT
many | TRBJ1-2 | TRBV11-2 | - | CASSTRVGYTF | TGTGCCAGCAGCACCAGGGTTGGCTACACCTTC
many | TRBJ1-1 | TRBV4-3 | - | CASSQEVWGTEAFF | TGCGCCAGCAGCCAAGAAGTGTGGGGGACTGAAGCTTTCTTT
many | TRBJ2-3 | TRBV5-1 | - | CASSLVVNPSTDTQYF | TGCGCCAGCAGCTTGGTCGTAAATCCTAGCACAGATACGCAGTATTTT
many | TRBJ1-6 | TRBV20-1 | TRBD1 | CSARGTGNSPLHF | TGCAGTGCTAGGGGGACAGGGAATTCACCCCTCCACTTT
- | TRBJ2-5 | TRBV27 | - | CASSTYQPGSLRETQYF | TGTGCCAGCAGTACGTACCAGCCGGGAAGCTTGAGAGAGACCCAGTACTTC
many | TRBJ2-2 | TRBV15 | - | CATRDQGYTGELFF | TGTGCCACCCGAGACCAGGGGTACACCGGGGAGCTGTTTTTT
many | TRBJ2-7 | TRBV5-1 | - | CASSLQPLYEQYF | TGCGCCAGCAGCTTACAGCCCCTTTACGAGCAGTACTTC